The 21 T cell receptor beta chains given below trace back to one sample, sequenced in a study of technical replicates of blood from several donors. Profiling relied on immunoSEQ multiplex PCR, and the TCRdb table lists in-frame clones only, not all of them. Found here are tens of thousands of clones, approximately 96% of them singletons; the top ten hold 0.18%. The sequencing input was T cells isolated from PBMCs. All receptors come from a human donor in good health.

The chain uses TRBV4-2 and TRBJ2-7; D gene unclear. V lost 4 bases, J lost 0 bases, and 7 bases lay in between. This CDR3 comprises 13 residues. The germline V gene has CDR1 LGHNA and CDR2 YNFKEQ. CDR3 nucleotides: TGTGCCAGCAGCCTCGAGAGCTCCTACGAGCAGTACTTC. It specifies CASSLESSYEQYF.

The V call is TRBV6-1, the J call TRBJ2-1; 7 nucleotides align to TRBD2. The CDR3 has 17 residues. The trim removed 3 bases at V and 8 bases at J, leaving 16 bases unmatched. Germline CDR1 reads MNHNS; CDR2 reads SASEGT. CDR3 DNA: TGTGCCAGCAGTGATCCTAGCGGCCGGGGCCGTTTCGATGAGCAGTTCTTC. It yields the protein CASSDPSGRGRFDEQFF.

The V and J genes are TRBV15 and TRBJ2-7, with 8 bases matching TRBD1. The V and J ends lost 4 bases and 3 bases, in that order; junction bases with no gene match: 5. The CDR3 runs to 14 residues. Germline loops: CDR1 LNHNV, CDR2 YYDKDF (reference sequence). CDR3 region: CATSTWTGHYEQYF. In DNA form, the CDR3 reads TGTGCCACCAGCACCTGGACAGGGCACTACGAGCAGTACTTC.

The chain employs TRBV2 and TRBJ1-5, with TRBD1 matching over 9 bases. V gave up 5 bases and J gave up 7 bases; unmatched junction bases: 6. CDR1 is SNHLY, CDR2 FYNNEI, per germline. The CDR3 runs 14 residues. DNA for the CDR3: TGTGCCAGCAGTCTTACAGGGGGCGACCAGCCCCAGCATTTT. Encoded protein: CASSLTGGDQPQHF.

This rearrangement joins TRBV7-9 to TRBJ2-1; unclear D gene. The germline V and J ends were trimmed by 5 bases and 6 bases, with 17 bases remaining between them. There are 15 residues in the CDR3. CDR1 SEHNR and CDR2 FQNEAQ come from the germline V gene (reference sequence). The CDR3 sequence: CASSMTPQRRNEQFF. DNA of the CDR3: TGTGCCAGCAGCATGACTCCACAACGGCGCAATGAGCAGTTCTTC.

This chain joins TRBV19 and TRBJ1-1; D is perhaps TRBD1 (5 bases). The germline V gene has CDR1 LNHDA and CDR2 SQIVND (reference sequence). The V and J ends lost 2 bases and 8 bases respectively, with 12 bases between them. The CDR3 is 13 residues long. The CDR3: CASSIQGAEEAFF. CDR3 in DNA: TGTGCCAGTAGTATACAAGGGGCTGAAGAAGCTTTCTTT. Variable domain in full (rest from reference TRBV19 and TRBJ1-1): DGGITQSPKYLFRKEGQNVTLSCEQNLNHDAMYWYRQDPGQGLRLIYYSQIVNDFQKGDIAEGYSVSREKKESFPLTVTSAQKNPTAFYLCASSIQGAEEAFFGQGTRLTVV.

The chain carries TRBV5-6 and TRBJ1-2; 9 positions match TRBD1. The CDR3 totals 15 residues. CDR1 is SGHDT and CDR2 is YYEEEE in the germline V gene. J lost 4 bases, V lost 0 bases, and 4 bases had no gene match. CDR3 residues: CASSLDRGRGYGYTF. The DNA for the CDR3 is TGTGCCAGCAGCTTGGACAGGGGGCGGGGCTATGGCTACACCTTC. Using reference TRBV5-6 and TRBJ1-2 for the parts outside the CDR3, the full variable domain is DAGVTQSPTHLIKTRGQQVTLRCSPKSGHDTVSWYQQALGQGPQFIFQYYEEEERQRGNFPDRFSGHQFPNYSSELNVNALLLGDSALYLCASSLDRGRGYGYTFGSGTRLTVV.

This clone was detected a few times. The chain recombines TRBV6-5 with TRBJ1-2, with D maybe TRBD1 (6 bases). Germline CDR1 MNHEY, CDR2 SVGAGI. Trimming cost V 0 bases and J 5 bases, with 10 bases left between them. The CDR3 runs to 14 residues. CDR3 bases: TGTGCCAGCAGTTACTCGGCAGGGGAGTATGGCTACACCTTC. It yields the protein CASSYSAGEYGYTF.

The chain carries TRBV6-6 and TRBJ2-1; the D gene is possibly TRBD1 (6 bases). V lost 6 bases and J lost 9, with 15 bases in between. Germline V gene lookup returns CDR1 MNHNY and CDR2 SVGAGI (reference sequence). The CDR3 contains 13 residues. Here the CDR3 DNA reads TGTGCCAGCAGACCCCCCGAGGGGGTTGAGCAGTTCTTC. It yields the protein CASRPPEGVEQFF.

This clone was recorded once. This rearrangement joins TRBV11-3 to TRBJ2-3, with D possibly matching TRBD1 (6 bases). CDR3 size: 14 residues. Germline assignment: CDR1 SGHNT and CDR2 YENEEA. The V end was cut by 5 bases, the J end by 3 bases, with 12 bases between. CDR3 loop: CASSNREGTDTQYF. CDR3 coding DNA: TGTGCCAGCAGCAACAGGGAAGGGACAGATACGCAGTATTTT.

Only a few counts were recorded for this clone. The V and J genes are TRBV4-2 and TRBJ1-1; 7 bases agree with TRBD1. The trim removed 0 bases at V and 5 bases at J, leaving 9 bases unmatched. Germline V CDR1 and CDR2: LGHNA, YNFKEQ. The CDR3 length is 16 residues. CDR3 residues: CASSQEEGARGTEAFF. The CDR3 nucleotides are TGTGCCAGCAGCCAAGAAGAGGGGGCGAGAGGGACTGAAGCTTTCTTT.

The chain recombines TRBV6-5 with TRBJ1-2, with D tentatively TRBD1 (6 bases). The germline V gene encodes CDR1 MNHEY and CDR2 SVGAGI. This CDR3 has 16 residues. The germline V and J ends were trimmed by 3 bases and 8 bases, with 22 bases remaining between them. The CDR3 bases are TGTGCCAGCAGTTATCAAATCGGGGGCCGGGAGGGCGGCTACACCTTC. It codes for CASSYQIGGREGGYTF.

CDR3 sequence (DNA): TGTGCTAGTGGTGTCAGGGTGGGGGCTGAGCAGTTCTTC. It codes for CASGVRVGAEQFF. The chain carries TRBV12-5 and TRBJ2-1, with D possibly matching TRBD1 (6 bases). There are 13 residues in the CDR3. V gave up 5 bases and J gave up 9 bases, with 14 bases separating them. Germline CDR1 reads LGHNT; CDR2 reads FRNRAP.

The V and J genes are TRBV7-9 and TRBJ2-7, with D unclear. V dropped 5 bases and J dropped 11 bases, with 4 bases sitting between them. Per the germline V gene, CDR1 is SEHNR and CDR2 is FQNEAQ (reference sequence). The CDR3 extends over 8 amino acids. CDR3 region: CASSPEYF. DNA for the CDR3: TGTGCCAGCAGCCCAGAGTACTTC. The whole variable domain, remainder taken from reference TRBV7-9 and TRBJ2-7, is DTGVSQNPRHKITKRGQNVTFRCDPISEHNRLYWYRQTLGQGPEFLTYFQNEAQLEKSRLLSDRFSAERPKGSFSTLEIQRTEQGDSAMYLCASSPEYFGPGTRLTVT.

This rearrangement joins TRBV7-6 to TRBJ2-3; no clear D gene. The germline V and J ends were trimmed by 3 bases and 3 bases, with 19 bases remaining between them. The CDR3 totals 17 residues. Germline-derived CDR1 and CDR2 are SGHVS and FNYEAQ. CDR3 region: CASSLELGADLTDTQYF. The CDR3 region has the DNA TGTGCCAGCAGCTTGGAGCTAGGCGCCGATTTAACAGATACGCAGTATTTT.

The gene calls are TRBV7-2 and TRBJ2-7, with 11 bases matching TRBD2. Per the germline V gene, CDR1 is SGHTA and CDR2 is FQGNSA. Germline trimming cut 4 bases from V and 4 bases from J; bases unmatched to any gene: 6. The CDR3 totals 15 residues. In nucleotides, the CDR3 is TGTGCCAGCAGCTACTTAGCGGGAGGGCCGTACGAGCAGTACTTC. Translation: CASSYLAGGPYEQYF.

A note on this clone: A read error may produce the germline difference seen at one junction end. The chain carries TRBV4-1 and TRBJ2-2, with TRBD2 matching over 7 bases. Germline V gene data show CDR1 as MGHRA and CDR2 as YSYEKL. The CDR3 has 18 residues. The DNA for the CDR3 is TGCGCCAGCAGCCAACGTCTGGCGGGAGTTACGAAAACCGGGGAGCTGTTTTTT. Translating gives CASSQRLAGVTKTGELFF.

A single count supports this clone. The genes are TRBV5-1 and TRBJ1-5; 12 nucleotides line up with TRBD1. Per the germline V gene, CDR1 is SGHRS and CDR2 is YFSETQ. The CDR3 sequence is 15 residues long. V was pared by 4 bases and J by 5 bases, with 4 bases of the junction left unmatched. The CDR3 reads CASSAGQGAHQPQHF. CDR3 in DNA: TGCGCCAGCAGCGCGGGACAGGGGGCACATCAGCCCCAGCATTTT. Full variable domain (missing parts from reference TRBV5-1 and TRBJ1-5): KAGVTQTPRYLIKTRGQQVTLSCSPISGHRSVSWYQQTPGQGLQFLFEYFSETQRNKGNFPGRFSGRQFSNSRSEMNVSTLELGDSALYLCASSAGQGAHQPQHFGDGTRLSIL.

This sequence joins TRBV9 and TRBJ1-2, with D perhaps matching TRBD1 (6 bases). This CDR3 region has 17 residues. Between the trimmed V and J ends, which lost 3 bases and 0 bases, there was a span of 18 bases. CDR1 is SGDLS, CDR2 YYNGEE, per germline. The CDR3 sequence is CASSARGGLTTNYGYTF. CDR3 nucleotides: TGTGCCAGCAGCGCCAGGGGCGGACTTACTACTAACTATGGCTACACCTTC. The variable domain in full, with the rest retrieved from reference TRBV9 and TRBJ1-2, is DSGVTQTPKHLITATGQRVTLRCSPRSGDLSVYWYQQSLDQGLQFLIQYYNGEERAKGNILERFSAQQFPDLHSELNLSSLELGDSALYFCASSARGGLTTNYGYTFGSGTRLTVV.

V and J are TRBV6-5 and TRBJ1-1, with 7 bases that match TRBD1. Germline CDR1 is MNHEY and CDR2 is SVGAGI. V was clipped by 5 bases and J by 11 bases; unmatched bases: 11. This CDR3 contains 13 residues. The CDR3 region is CASSSKTGRAAFF. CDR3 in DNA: TGTGCCAGCAGTAGTAAGACAGGGCGCGCGGCTTTCTTT.

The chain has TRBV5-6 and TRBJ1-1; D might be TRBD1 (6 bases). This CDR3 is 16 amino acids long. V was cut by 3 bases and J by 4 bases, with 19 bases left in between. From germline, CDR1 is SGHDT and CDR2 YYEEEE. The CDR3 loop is CASSSSFMTGSTEAFF. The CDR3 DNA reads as TGTGCCAGCAGCTCCTCCTTTATGACAGGAAGCACTGAAGCTTTCTTT.